These 12 T cell receptor beta chains share one sample of origin, sequenced in a study of graft-versus-host responses after intestinal transplantation. The table came from immunoSEQ multiplex PCR; TCRdb's copy has only in-frame clones and leaves some out. Here the sample spans 20,000 or so clones, 65% to 85% being singletons. The starting material, graft tissue, was processed to release intraepithelial and lamina propria lymphocytes. The material sequenced was ileum tissue, taken about 3 weeks after intestinal transplant. The receptors originated from a human patient who received an intestinal transplant, so some T cells may come from the graft donor.

This chain links TRBV11-1 with TRBJ1-1; 9 bases are a match to TRBD1. This CDR3 contains 15 residues. Germline CDR1 is SGHAT and CDR2 is FQDESV (reference sequence). The V segment lost 8 bases and the J segment 1 base; nucleotides outside the gene matches: 8. The CDR3 nucleotides read TGTGCCAGCCATCCGGGGACAGGGCCGAACACTGAAGCTTTCTTT. Its translation is CASHPGTGPNTEAFF. Together with reference TRBV11-1 and TRBJ1-1, the CDR3 gives the full variable domain: EAEVAQSPRYKITEKSQAVAFWCDPISGHATLYWYRQILGQGPELLVQFQDESVVDDSQLPKDRFSAERLKGVDSTLKIQPAELGDSAMYLCASHPGTGPNTEAFFGQGTRLTVV.

This sequence joins TRBV18 and TRBJ1-5, with D unclear. The CDR3 extends over 16 amino acids. Germline V gives CDR1 KGHSH, CDR2 LQKENI. Trimming removed 6 bases at V and 0 bases at J, with 15 bases between. In DNA, the CDR3 is TGTGCCAGCTCTCGCCTGAGAGGGAATAGCAATCAGCCCCAGCATTTT. Its protein is CASSRLRGNSNQPQHF.

The CDR3 DNA is TGTGCCAGCAGTTTATACGGGACTTCGTTCGAGCAGTACTTC. Encoded protein: CASSLYGTSFEQYF. This chain uses TRBV27 with TRBJ2-7; weak D call: TRBD2 (6 bases). The CDR3 totals 14 residues. Trimming removed 1 base from V and 6 bases from J, with 13 bases in between. The germline CDR1 and CDR2 sequences are MNHEY and SMNVEV (reference sequence).

Here the CDR3 DNA reads TGTGCCAGCGTCCGGGTCGCAACTAATGAAAAACTGTTTTTT. Its translation: CASVRVATNEKLFF. The genes are TRBV28 and TRBJ1-4; no definite D call. CDR3 size: 14 residues. V was shortened by 8 bases and J by 0 bases, with 10 bases between the two germline ends. Germline V gene lookup returns CDR1 MDHEN and CDR2 SYDVKM.

The V gene is TRBV11-3, the J gene TRBJ2-3; 15 nucleotides align to TRBD2. From germline, CDR1 is SGHNT and CDR2 YENEEA. V lost 4 bases, J lost 2 bases, and 7 bases stayed unmatched. The CDR3 has 18 amino acids. The CDR3 region has the DNA TGTGCCAGCAGCTCCGGACTAGCGGGAGGGGATTTCACAGATACGCAGTATTTT. Its translation: CASSSGLAGGDFTDTQYF.

This rearrangement joins TRBV9 to TRBJ2-7; D possibly corresponds to TRBD2 (8 bases). The CDR3 is made up of 16 amino acids. V lost 3 bases, J lost 2 bases, and 18 bases lay in between. CDR1 and CDR2 (germline): SGDLS, YYNGEE. CDR3 DNA: TGTGCCAGCAGCGCCGGGGGGGGGACAGTGCCCTACGAGCAGTACTTC. Its protein product is CASSAGGGTVPYEQYF.

The chain links TRBV27 to TRBJ1-1; D perhaps matches TRBD1 (6 bases). The CDR3 loop spans 13 amino acids. The germline V gene has CDR1 MNHEY and CDR2 SMNVEV (reference sequence). The V end lost 10 bases, the J end lost 4 bases, and 16 bases lay between the germline ends. CDR3 region: CATGRGYSTEAFF. CDR3 in DNA: TGTGCCACCGGAAGGGGGTACAGCACTGAAGCTTTCTTT.

The rearrangement uses TRBV11-1 and TRBJ2-7; 8 positions agree with TRBD1. Trimming took 4 bases from V and 3 from J; bases not matched to a gene: 5. The CDR3 covers 14 residues. The germline V gene encodes CDR1 SGHAT and CDR2 FQDESV (reference sequence). The CDR3 DNA follows: TGTGCCAGCAGCTACGAGACAGGGGACTACGAGCAGTACTTC. Amino acid sequence: CASSYETGDYEQYF.

This chain links TRBV13 with TRBJ2-7; 7 bases line up with TRBD1. CDR1 is PRHDT and CDR2 is FYEKMQ in the germline V gene (reference sequence). With 5 bases clipped from V and 4 bases from J, the junction kept 2 bases outside the gene matches. There are 12 residues in the CDR3. CDR3: CASSAQGYEQYF. The CDR3 DNA reads TGTGCCAGCAGCGCACAGGGGTACGAGCAGTACTTC.

The genes are TRBV4-3 and TRBJ2-5, with 11 nucleotides matching TRBD1. Germline V CDR1 and CDR2: LGHNA, YSLEER. The CDR3 sequence is 15 residues long. J gave up 5 bases and V 4 bases, and 6 bases lay outside the gene matches. The CDR3 region has the DNA TGCGCCAGCAGCCCCGGACAGGGGGCGATTGAGACCCAGTACTTC. It codes for CASSPGQGAIETQYF.

CDR3 nucleotides: TGTGCCAGCAGTGGACTAGCGGGGGGGCCAGATACGCAGTATTTT. This encodes CASSGLAGGPDTQYF. The chain joins TRBV6-1 to TRBJ2-3; the match to TRBD2 covers 14 bases. V gave up 4 bases and J gave up 4 bases; unmatched junction bases: 1. Germline V CDR1 and CDR2: MNHNS, SASEGT. The CDR3 runs 15 residues.

This sequence joins TRBV4-2 and TRBJ2-4, with a weak D call TRBD2 (5 bases). Germline loops: CDR1 LGHNA, CDR2 YNFKEQ. Trimming removed 1 base from V and 8 bases from J, with 15 bases in between. The CDR3 loop spans 15 amino acids. The CDR3 protein is CASSQVATPWDIQYF. CDR3 DNA: TGTGCCAGCAGCCAAGTAGCGACCCCCTGGGACATTCAGTACTTC.